These 26 T cell receptor beta chains share one sample of origin, sequenced in a study of cytomegalovirus exposure and HLA in healthy donors. Researchers ran the PCR with 60 Vbeta and 13 Jbeta primers. Assay: immunoSEQ multiplex PCR; the TCRdb copy retains only in-frame clones and omits some. The profile shows approximately 130,000 clones, around 77% of them singletons. Sequences were obtained from PBMCs. The receptors originated from a man aged 50 to 60 in good health and CMV-seronegative.

The chain has TRBV28 and TRBJ2-7; D not resolved. This CDR3 comprises 13 residues. Germline V gives CDR1 MDHEN, CDR2 SYDVKM. V was cut by 8 bases and J by 2 bases, with 13 bases left in between. In DNA form, the CDR3 reads TGTGCCAGCTGCCCTATCGAAACCTACGAGCAGTACTTC. Its protein is CASCPIETYEQYF. Combining the CDR3 with reference TRBV28 and TRBJ2-7 gives the whole variable domain DVKVTQSSRYLVKRTGEKVFLECVQDMDHENMFWYRQDPGLGLRLIYFSYDVKMKEKGDIPEGYSVSREKKERFSLILESASTNQTSMYLCASCPIETYEQYFGPGTRLTVT.

This chain uses TRBV7-8 with TRBJ2-3; D unclear. Deletions cut 2 bases from V and 6 bases from J, with 9 bases between. The germline gives CDR1 SGHVS, CDR2 FQNEAQ. CDR3 length: 13 residues. Written as DNA, the CDR3 is TGTGCCAGCAGCTTAAATCGAGCGGATACGCAGTATTTT. Amino acids: CASSLNRADTQYF.

This clone has only a few counts. The rearrangement joins TRBV4-3 to TRBJ1-3; TRBD1 might be the D (5 bases). The CDR3 is 15 amino acids. Looked up from germline, CDR1 is LGHNA and CDR2 is YSLEER. V gave up 4 bases and J gave up 4 bases, with 14 bases separating them. The CDR3 sequence: CASSPSTVEGNTIYF. CDR3 coding DNA: TGCGCCAGCAGCCCCTCGACAGTGGAAGGAAACACCATATATTTT.

The rearrangement links TRBV27 to TRBJ2-1, with 7 bases matching TRBD2. Germline-derived CDR1 and CDR2 are MNHEY and SMNVEV (reference sequence). The CDR3 totals 17 residues. J gave up 0 bases and V 1 base, and 6 bases lay outside the gene matches. CDR3 in DNA: TGTGCCAGCAGTTTATGGTCTAGCGGAAGCTCCTACAATGAGCAGTTCTTC. This codes for CASSLWSSGSSYNEQFF.

This rearrangement joins TRBV5-1 to TRBJ1-4; tentatively, D is TRBD1 (5 bases). This CDR3 comprises 14 residues. Germline-derived CDR1 and CDR2 are SGHRS and YFSETQ. V was cut by 0 bases and J by 8 bases, with 11 bases left in between. DNA for the CDR3: TGCGCCAGCAGCTTGGCCGGCGCAGGGGAAAAACTGTTTTTT. Translation gives CASSLAGAGEKLFF.

This chain uses TRBV7-2 with TRBJ1-2; D is perhaps TRBD1 (5 bases). The CDR3 totals 14 residues. Germline V lookup: CDR1 SGHTA, CDR2 FQGNSA. V was clipped by 3 bases and J by 7 bases, with 15 bases between them. The CDR3 reads CASSFHGGSGGYTF. DNA of the CDR3: TGTGCCAGCAGCTTTCACGGGGGTAGCGGTGGCTACACCTTC.

Remarks on this clone: Its ends do not fully match the called genes, so a read error is possible. V gene TRBV4-3 combines with J gene TRBJ2-7; the D is unclear. Germline V lookup: CDR1 LGHNA, CDR2 YSLEER. The CDR3 totals 15 residues. The CDR3 coding sequence is TGCGCCAGCAGCCAAGATCCAAGCGATTCCTACGAACAGTACTTC. Amino acids: CASSQDPSDSYEQYF.

The V call is TRBV6-5, the J call TRBJ2-7; D perhaps matches TRBD2 (6 bases). V was pared by 2 bases and J by 3 bases, with 14 bases between. Germline CDR1 MNHEY, CDR2 SVGAGI. The CDR3 length is 15 residues. CDR3 nucleotide sequence: TGTGCCAGCAGTTACGGGCTAGCGAGCAACTACGAGCAGTACTTC. Residues: CASSYGLASNYEQYF.

V and J are TRBV19 and TRBJ2-7; TRBD1 agrees at 9 bases. CDR1 is LNHDA and CDR2 is SQIVND in the germline V gene (reference sequence). Trimming removed 6 bases from V and 6 bases from J; junction bases left unmatched: 12. The CDR3 runs to 15 residues. In nucleotides, the CDR3 is TGTGCCAGTAGCCCCGGGACAGGGTCGATCGGCGAGCAGTACTTC. It is translated as CASSPGTGSIGEQYF.

The J gene is TRBJ1-6, the V gene TRBV2, with 12 bases identical to TRBD1. The J segment lost 3 bases and the V segment lost 4 bases, leaving 10 bases of the junction unmatched. CDR3 length: 19 residues. Germline V gene sequence: CDR1 SNHLY, CDR2 FYNNEI. CDR3 region: CASSGAGTGGVFYNSPLHF. In DNA form, the CDR3 reads TGTGCCAGCAGTGGAGCCGGGACAGGGGGCGTATTCTATAATTCACCCCTCCACTTT.

The CDR3: CASLGTSLHDEQFF. The CDR3 region has the DNA TGTGCCAGCTTGGGGACTAGTCTTCATGATGAGCAGTTCTTC. The chain is built from TRBV28 and TRBJ2-1, with 8 bases fitting TRBD2. The CDR3 sequence is 14 residues long. Trimming took 8 bases from V and 8 from J; bases not matched to a gene: 11. CDR1 and CDR2 (germline): MDHEN, SYDVKM.

The chain links TRBV28 to TRBJ1-2; 9 bases map to TRBD1. The J segment lost 5 bases and the V segment lost 7 bases, leaving 11 bases of the junction unmatched. This CDR3 has 15 amino acids. The germline gives CDR1 MDHEN, CDR2 SYDVKM. CDR3 bases: TGTGCCAGCACGGGACAGGGAGCCGTGGGTTATGGCTACACCTTC. This translates into CASTGQGAVGYGYTF.

CDR3 coding DNA: TGTGCCAGCAGTTTATACGGCGGGAGGGCCACAGATACGCAGTATTTT. Protein: CASSLYGGRATDTQYF. V usage is TRBV27 and J usage is TRBJ2-3; 9 positions match TRBD2. This CDR3 has 16 residues. The ends lost 1 base at V and 2 bases at J; junction bases unmatched: 4. CDR1 and CDR2 from the germline V gene are MNHEY and SMNVEV (reference sequence).

The rearrangement uses TRBV10-2 and TRBJ2-5; weak D call: TRBD2 (6 bases). The germline V gene encodes CDR1 WSHSY and CDR2 SAAADI. The CDR3 is made up of 14 amino acids. Deletions cut 6 bases from V and 3 bases from J, with 14 bases between. The CDR3 is CASSPTSTKETQYF. The CDR3 DNA follows: TGCGCCAGCAGCCCGACTAGTACCAAAGAGACCCAGTACTTC.

This chain links TRBV10-3 with TRBJ2-3; 10 bases are shared with TRBD2. CDR3 size: 14 residues. The V and J ends lost 3 bases and 5 bases, in that order; junction bases with no gene match: 2. Looked up from germline, CDR1 is ENHRY and CDR2 is SYGVKD. The CDR3 sequence is CAISEAGGVDTQYF. CDR3 coding DNA: TGTGCCATCAGTGAAGCGGGAGGGGTAGATACGCAGTATTTT.

This chain links TRBV5-1 with TRBJ1-1, with 7 bases that match TRBD1. V gave up 0 bases and J gave up 5 bases; unmatched junction bases: 10. The V gene's germline CDR1 is SGHRS and CDR2 YFSETQ. The CDR3 runs 16 residues. The CDR3 coding sequence is TGCGCCAGCAGCTTGGGACAGGGAAGGTGGAGGACTGAAGCTTTCTTT. Protein sequence: CASSLGQGRWRTEAFF. Full variable domain (outside the CDR3, taken from reference TRBV5-1 and TRBJ1-1): KAGVTQTPRYLIKTRGQQVTLSCSPISGHRSVSWYQQTPGQGLQFLFEYFSETQRNKGNFPGRFSGRQFSNSRSEMNVSTLELGDSALYLCASSLGQGRWRTEAFFGQGTRLTVV.

V gene TRBV10-3 combines with J gene TRBJ1-5, with TRBD1 matching over 8 bases. Germline CDR1 and CDR2: ENHRY and SYGVKD. V shed 6 bases, J shed 3 bases, and the junction held 4 bases outside the gene matches. The CDR3 is made up of 14 amino acids. The DNA of the CDR3 is TGTGCCATCAGAGAGGACAGGGACAATCAGCCCCAGCATTTT. This sequence encodes CAIREDRDNQPQHF.

The CDR3 DNA follows: TGTGCTAGTGGCATCGACAGGACTGAAGCTTTCTTT. Translating gives CASGIDRTEAFF. The rearrangement joins TRBV12-5 to TRBJ1-1, with D perhaps TRBD1 (6 bases). Trimming took off 6 bases at V and 5 bases at J, with 10 bases between the two ends. Germline-derived CDR1 and CDR2 are LGHNT and FRNRAP. CDR3 length: 12 amino acids.

The J gene is TRBJ2-3, the V gene TRBV14; 7 nucleotides align to TRBD2. V gave up 7 bases and J gave up 3 bases; unmatched junction bases: 7. This CDR3 comprises 14 residues. Germline V lookup: CDR1 SGHDN, CDR2 FVKESK. CDR3 coding DNA: TGTGCCAGCACCCGAAGCGGGAAGACAGATACGCAGTATTTT. It translates to CASTRSGKTDTQYF.

The J gene is TRBJ2-3, the V gene TRBV14; D not resolved. CDR1 is SGHDN, CDR2 FVKESK, per germline. V was cut by 5 bases and J by 0 bases, with 12 bases left in between. The CDR3 has 15 amino acids. The CDR3 nucleotides are TGTGCCAGCAGCAAGTCCCCACTAAGCACAGATACGCAGTATTTT. As protein: CASSKSPLSTDTQYF.

This clone occurred once. The chain links TRBV11-2 to TRBJ1-5, with no clear D. V shed 2 bases and J shed 5 bases, with 7 bases lying between them. This CDR3 spans 13 amino acids. Germline CDR1 SGHAT, CDR2 FQNNGV. CDR3 DNA sequence: TGTGCCAGCAGCTTAAGTCTAGATCAGCCCCAGCATTTT. It encodes CASSLSLDQPQHF.

V gene TRBV5-4 combines with J gene TRBJ2-7, with 7 bases identical to TRBD2. This CDR3 has 14 residues. CDR1 and CDR2 (germline): SGHNT, YYREEE (reference sequence). V was clipped by 4 bases and J by 2 bases; unmatched bases: 6. The CDR3 protein is CASSPGTTTYEQYF. CDR3 DNA sequence: TGTGCCAGCAGCCCCGGGACTACTACCTACGAGCAGTACTTC.

This clone is a singleton in its sample. The chain is built from TRBV28 and TRBJ1-1; TRBD1 matches at 11 bases. The length of the CDR3 is 15 residues. Germline assignment: CDR1 MDHEN and CDR2 SYDVKM. Trimming took 0 bases from V and 4 from J; bases not matched to a gene: 1. CDR3 bases: TGTGCCAGCAGTTTATGGGGACAGGGGGGCACTGAAGCTTTCTTT. Protein: CASSLWGQGGTEAFF.

The genes are TRBV9 and TRBJ1-6, with a possible D match to TRBD1 (6 bases). Germline loops: CDR1 SGDLS, CDR2 YYNGEE. Trimming left V 0 bases short and J 4 bases short, with 8 bases between. This CDR3 is built from 15 residues. The CDR3 DNA reads TGTGCCAGCAGCGTAGGGACAGCGTATAATTCACCCCTCCACTTT. Its translation: CASSVGTAYNSPLHF.

The sample holds a few counts of this clone. This sequence joins TRBV27 and TRBJ2-6; TRBD1 agrees at 7 bases. Germline V gene sequence: CDR1 MNHEY, CDR2 SMNVEV (reference sequence). The trim removed 5 bases at V and 4 bases at J, leaving 8 bases unmatched. The CDR3 sequence is 16 residues long. The CDR3 sequence: CASSLHRGAGANVLTF. The CDR3 DNA reads TGTGCCAGCAGTCTCCACAGGGGAGCCGGGGCCAACGTCCTGACTTTC.

The chain employs TRBV5-1 and TRBJ2-5, with a possible D match to TRBD2 (5 bases). The ends were cut back, 4 bases at V and 5 bases at J, with 18 bases in the middle. In germline, CDR1 is SGHRS, CDR2 YFSETQ. This CDR3 is 15 amino acids long. CDR3 coding DNA: TGCGCCAGCAGCCGGGCCGGGATACCGATTGAGACCCAGTACTTC. Translation: CASSRAGIPIETQYF.